The T cell receptor (beta chain) under discussion was sequenced for a study of follicular helper T cells after annual influenza vaccination (dated by TCRdb to the late 2010s). In terms of the full investigation: After each seasonal influenza vaccination, blood was collected on days 0, 7 and 28. To look at recall of cTfh clones, some subjects were tracked through successive annual vaccinations covering the 2013-2014, 2014-2015 and 2015-2016 seasons. One week after vaccination, a second recruited cohort of roughly eleven subjects (Table S1) displayed a similar ICOS+CD38+ cTfh response. Multi-year samples were available from six subjects, with four subjects covering two vaccination seasons and two subjects covering three seasons. The 2013-2014 samples were cryopreserved, while the 2015 samples were processed right after collection. General findings and caveats noted by the study authors: Successive annual vaccinations recalled a recurrent oligoclonal ICOS+CD38+ cTfh response that contained tetramer and AIM influenza-specific clonotypes. Only about 10-20% of analyzed cells yielded productive TCRB sequences, so sampling of rare clonotypes was not possible. Day 7 ICOS+CD38+ clones were most often found later in ICOS-CD38- cTfh, suggesting that subset may serve as a memory reservoir. ICOS+CD38+ cTfh clonality correlated with the frequency of that population, and its change correlated with the change in circulating plasmablast frequency.

About this clone: Its antigen remains unidentified. Per-base qualities were not stored, and no clone one base away is much larger.

The time point label here, explained by the study, means: 2014-2015 season, pre-vaccination. Adults received seasonal inactivated influenza vaccine (Fluvarix), and TCRB sequencing tracked sorted blood CD4 subsets before and after vaccination. Subjects were considered eligible if community-dwelling and if influenza vaccine had not been received in the prior 6 months. Subjects were excluded for influenza vaccine contraindications, substance abuse, HIV/AIDS, active malignancy, immunomodulatory medication, or active illness such as respiratory infection. At each time point, about 40 to 100 mL of blood was collected. Circulating Tfh were defined as non-naive CD4+CXCR5+PD-1+ cells, and these cells were sorted into ICOS+CD38+ and ICOS-CD38- fractions. Ficoll-Paque PLUS or SepMate separation was used to isolate PBMC. Cell subsets were sorted from PBMC on a BD FACS Aria before DNA extraction. Receptor libraries were prepared by the immunoSEQ multiplex PCR assay. Adaptive Biotechnologies carried out TCRB amplification, library preparation, sequencing and preliminary bioinformatics at Survey level resolution. For TCRB sequencing, genomic DNA from sorted cTfh populations was amplified by multiplex PCR. The original pipeline was this. Clonality was computed in R as 1 minus normalized Shannon entropy; the Gini index was calculated with the R package ineq. Overlap score was the summed counts of shared sequences divided by total counts of all sequences in both compared samples. Fisher's exact test, with an assumed theoretical repertoire of 10^7 TCRB sequences, was used to assess the significance of shared clonotypes. Not all clones reach the TCRdb copy of this immuneACCESS table, which keeps in-frame sequences only. Checked studies attribute under half of the gap to unresolved V genes and leave the rest unexplained. That table supplies the V and J calls and clone size; D and trimming were determined from the DNA. For this sample the table gives roughly 2,300 clones, of which around 87% were detected only once. In total, the top ten clones hold about 3% of the sample.

Unmatched junction bases come to 5, with V trimmed by 3 bases and J by 2 bases. From the cysteine up to the phenylalanine, the CDR3 has a length of 16 residues. Only the CDR3 region is kept as DNA, spanning 48 bases read in frame from base 1. The germline V gene supplies CDR1 ENHRY and CDR2 SYGVKD. The TCR sequence derives from an adult who received the influenza vaccine. This specimen was CXCR5+ CD38+ circulating T follicular helper cells from blood, taken on the day of influenza vaccination. According to the study, the label for this sample's cell subset or site signals: circulating Tfh, non-naive CD4+CXCR5+PD-1+ (ICOS+CD38+ or ICOS-CD38-). Recombination connected TRBV10-3 to TRBJ2-3; 10 central nucleotides agree with TRBD2. The CDR3 reads CAISDATSGNTDTQYF. The DNA is TGTGCCATCAGTGATGCCACTAGCGGGAACACAGATACGCAGTATTTT.